The T cell receptor (beta chain) under discussion was sequenced for a study of naive and memory T cell subsets. Study conclusions and caveats: In naive cells, over 95% of TCR sequences were seen only once. Diversity fell and Gini index rose from naive through CM, EM, EMRA.

Both TRBC1 and TRBC2 were covered by a beta constant-region primer of two equimolar oligonucleotides. Four rounds of PCR amplified the ligated cDNA using nested alpha and beta constant-region primers plus SP2. TCRdb redid the calling of the UMI-ligation and nested PCR reads with MiXCR, one entry per CDR3 protein. The sample contains some 83,000 distinct CDR3 sequences, approximately 10% of which appear only once. Turning to this clonotype: What it binds is not known.

CD8 T cells were positively selected from what remained after CD4 positive selection. The sequence came from a human donor in good health. The sample taken for sequencing was naive CD8+ T cells from blood.

This CDR3 reads CASSSAVAGPVYEQYF. CDR3 sequence (DNA): TGTGCCAGCAGCTCTGCGGTGGCAGGGCCAGTGTACGAGCAGTACTTC. The chain couples TRBV7-9 to TRBJ2-7; a possible D gene is TRBD1 (5 bases). With 4 bases removed from V and 4 bases from J, the gap between germline ends came to 20 bases. This CDR3 is built from 16 residues. Germline V gene data show CDR1 as SEHNR and CDR2 as FQNEAQ (reference sequence).